This T cell receptor (beta chain) was recorded in a study of long-term antiretroviral therapy in people with HIV. Study-wide results and limits: Pre-ART expanded TRB clones stayed dominant throughout, though often decreasing after ART.

Roughly 0.95-10 million cryopreserved PBMC were held in samples before DNA extraction. Survey-level immunoSEQ v3.0 assays were run. Sequencing was performed with immunoSEQ multiplex PCR; in TCRdb, only in-frame clones are kept and a portion is missing. The profile covers around 29,000 clones, with approximately 80% appearing a single time and 5.5% to 8% taken by the ten largest. Turning to this clone: The antigen is not known.

CDR3 length: 11 amino acids. Trimming left V 7 bases short and J 4 bases short, with 8 bases between. CDR1 is DFQATT, CDR2 SNEGSKA, per germline (reference sequence). The chain combines TRBV20-1 with TRBJ1-5, with no clear D. Sequenced material: unsorted PBMCs, taken 0.3 years after starting antiretroviral therapy. The receptor was derived from a man aged 35-49 years with HIV. CDR3 region: CSVKGNQPQHF. The CDR3 DNA sequence: TGCAGTGTGAAAGGGAATCAGCCCCAGCATTTT.